This TCR beta chain emerged from a study of OX40 agonist ivuxolimab in advanced cancers. Study in general: Dose-escalation cases comprised hepatocellular carcinoma, melanoma, renal cell or head and neck cancer.

Per the germline V gene, CDR1 is SNHLY and CDR2 is FYNNEI. Trimming shortened V by 8 bases and J by 4 bases, and 12 bases separated the two germline ends. This CDR3 is built from 13 residues. Assay: immunoSEQ multiplex PCR; the TCRdb copy retains only in-frame clones and omits some. The repertoire holds approximately 90,000 clones, with about 87% as singletons. As to this clone: Its antigen is as yet unknown.

With autoimmune disease history or systemic immunosuppression, patients were excluded. Whole-study results and caveats: Partial responders at 0.1-3.0 mg/kg had among the lowest clonal expansion.

The specimen was CD4+ or CD8+ T cells sorted from blood, collected in a trial of the OX40 agonist ivuxolimab. This clonotype originated in an adult with an advanced solid tumor such as melanoma, head and neck, liver or kidney cancer. The chain is built from TRBV2 and TRBJ1-5; D remains ambiguous. CDR3 protein: CASGRQNNQPQHF. The CDR3 DNA is TGTGCCAGCGGTCGGCAGAATAATCAGCCCCAGCATTTT.